What follows are 27 T cell receptor beta chains derived from one specimen sequenced in a study of cytomegalovirus exposure and HLA in healthy donors (dated by TCRdb to 2016 to 2017). Library creation used the immunoSEQ multiplex PCR assay. The table comes from immuneACCESS by way of TCRdb, which keeps in-frame sequences with V and J called. Part of the clones is missing from these tables; in studies checked, under half for an unresolved V gene and the rest for unknown reasons. The sample table lists under 350,000 clones, 80% to 90% of them with a count of one. The ten largest clones capture about 1% of the sample. Input material: PBMCs. These receptors were collected from a woman aged 18-29 years in good health and CMV-seronegative.

A single count supports this clone. The chain joins TRBV25-1 to TRBJ2-7; 10 bases align to TRBD1. Per the germline V gene, CDR1 is MGHDK and CDR2 is SYGVNS. This CDR3 spans 15 amino acids. With 7 bases clipped from V and 2 bases from J, the junction kept 8 bases outside the gene matches. The CDR3 loop reads CASTSPGQGTYEQYF. For the CDR3, the DNA is TGTGCCAGCACGTCACCGGGACAGGGGACCTACGAGCAGTACTTC.

The chain couples TRBV11-3 to TRBJ2-5, with 14 positions matching TRBD2. V was pared by 7 bases and J by 2 bases, with 12 bases of the junction left unmatched. This CDR3 contains 18 residues. Germline CDR1 reads SGHNT; CDR2 reads YENEEA. The CDR3 reads CASTNHGTSGSQQETQYF. In DNA, the CDR3 is TGTGCCAGCACCAATCACGGGACTAGCGGGAGCCAACAAGAGACCCAGTACTTC.

The V gene is TRBV30, the J gene TRBJ1-3; D ambiguous. V was shortened by 2 bases and J by 4 bases, with 6 bases between the two germline ends. This CDR3 has 12 residues. CDR1 GTSNPN and CDR2 SVGIG come from the germline V gene (reference sequence). CDR3 sequence: CAWSSAGNTIYF. CDR3 nucleotide sequence: TGTGCCTGGAGTTCTGCGGGAAACACCATATATTTT.

CDR3 loop: CASAQGVGQPQHF. Written as DNA, the CDR3 is TGCGCCAGCGCACAGGGAGTGGGTCAGCCCCAGCATTTT. V usage is TRBV5-1 and J usage is TRBJ1-5; perhaps TRBD1 as D (6 bases). The length of the CDR3 is 13 residues. With 7 bases removed from V and 6 bases from J, the gap between germline ends came to 14 bases. The V gene's germline CDR1 is SGHRS and CDR2 YFSETQ.

This chain uses TRBV9 with TRBJ1-1, with 10 bases matching TRBD1. CDR1 SGDLS and CDR2 YYNGEE come from the germline V gene. The V and J ends lost 2 bases and 2 bases, in that order; junction bases with no gene match: 0. The CDR3 consists of 14 residues. CDR3 nucleotides: TGTGCCAGCAGCGTGACAGGGGGCAACACTGAAGCTTTCTTT. Amino acids: CASSVTGGNTEAFF. The full variable domain, rest sourced from reference TRBV9 and TRBJ1-1, is DSGVTQTPKHLITATGQRVTLRCSPRSGDLSVYWYQQSLDQGLQFLIQYYNGEERAKGNILERFSAQQFPDLHSELNLSSLELGDSALYFCASSVTGGNTEAFFGQGTRLTVV.

This chain uses TRBV5-1 with TRBJ2-1, with 10 bases that match TRBD2. The CDR3 is 16 amino acids. CDR1 and CDR2 (germline): SGHRS, YFSETQ. V trimming: 1 base; J trimming: 7 bases; junction bases outside the gene matches: 8. The CDR3 reads CASSLRGTSDMNEQFF. The CDR3, as DNA: TGCGCCAGCAGCTTGAGGGGGACTAGCGATATGAATGAGCAGTTCTTC.

The chain joins TRBV9 to TRBJ2-3; the D gene is possibly TRBD1 (5 bases). Trimming shortened V by 2 bases and J by 0 bases, and 10 bases separated the two germline ends. Germline V gene lookup returns CDR1 SGDLS and CDR2 YYNGEE. This CDR3 spans 15 amino acids. The CDR3 is CASSVRAPSTDTQYF. For the CDR3, the DNA is TGTGCCAGCAGCGTCAGGGCCCCTAGCACAGATACGCAGTATTTT. Using reference TRBV9 and TRBJ2-3 for the parts outside the CDR3, the full variable domain is DSGVTQTPKHLITATGQRVTLRCSPRSGDLSVYWYQQSLDQGLQFLIQYYNGEERAKGNILERFSAQQFPDLHSELNLSSLELGDSALYFCASSVRAPSTDTQYFGPGTRLTVL.

The V call is TRBV11-3, the J call TRBJ2-1; TRBD2 matches at 7 bases. The junction had 10 bases not matched to a gene; V was cut back by 5 bases and J by 9 bases. CDR3 length: 14 residues. Germline CDR1 reads SGHNT; CDR2 reads YENEEA. DNA for the CDR3: TGTGCCAGCAGCGATGGACTAGTTAGGAGTGAGCAGTTCTTC. Translation: CASSDGLVRSEQFF.

This clone occurred once. The rearrangement uses TRBV20-1 and TRBJ2-7; 7 bases line up with TRBD1. CDR3 length equals 11 residues. V dropped 6 bases and J dropped 6; count of bases not matched to a gene: 5. Germline assignment: CDR1 DFQATT and CDR2 SNEGSKA (reference sequence). CDR3 DNA: TGCAGTGCCCACAGGGGTGGCGAGCAGTACTTC. This sequence encodes CSAHRGGEQYF.

This chain connects TRBV19 to TRBJ1-5; D gene unclear. This CDR3 is 13 amino acids long. Germline V gene lookup returns CDR1 LNHDA and CDR2 SQIVND (reference sequence). Trimming left V 0 bases short and J 11 bases short, with 11 bases between. This CDR3 is CASSIDVSASQHF. For the CDR3, the DNA is TGTGCCAGTAGTATAGATGTCTCCGCGTCCCAGCATTTT.

The chain has TRBV6-1 and TRBJ2-7; no clear D gene. The CDR3 has 11 amino acids. Trimming stripped 6 bases from V and 2 bases from J, with 5 bases between. CDR1 is MNHNS, CDR2 SASEGT, per germline. CDR3 DNA sequence: TGTGCCAGCAGCTTTCCCTACGAGCAGTACTTC. It specifies CASSFPYEQYF.

The V call is TRBV4-2, the J call TRBJ2-7, with D perhaps matching TRBD1 (6 bases). V dropped 0 bases and J dropped 2 bases, with 14 bases sitting between them. The CDR3 is 16 residues long. The germline V gene has CDR1 LGHNA and CDR2 YNFKEQ. The CDR3 reads CASSQEERTATYEQYF. CDR3 coding DNA: TGTGCCAGCAGCCAAGAGGAGAGGACAGCTACCTACGAGCAGTACTTC.

This sequence joins TRBV7-9 and TRBJ2-7; the match to TRBD1 covers 9 bases. This CDR3 has 14 residues. V gave up 7 bases and J gave up 5 bases; unmatched junction bases: 9. Germline V lookup: CDR1 SEHNR, CDR2 FQNEAQ (reference sequence). The CDR3 protein is CASIPRGQGHEQYF. The CDR3 region has the DNA TGTGCCAGCATTCCAAGGGGACAGGGTCACGAGCAGTACTTC.

The rearrangement uses TRBV5-4 and TRBJ2-2, with 9 bases matching TRBD1. CDR3 length: 16 amino acids. V trimming: 2 bases; J trimming: 5 bases; junction bases outside the gene matches: 7. Germline V gene sequence: CDR1 SGHNT, CDR2 YYREEE (reference sequence). CDR3 DNA: TGTGCCAGCAGCTTTGGGGGACAGGGCCAAACCGGGGAGCTGTTTTTT. Its protein product is CASSFGGQGQTGELFF.

The J gene is TRBJ1-2, the V gene TRBV5-1; 7 bases are a match to TRBD1. The CDR3 is made up of 15 amino acids. Germline V gene data show CDR1 as SGHRS and CDR2 as YFSETQ. The ends lost 6 bases at V and 7 bases at J; junction bases unmatched: 15. CDR3 nucleotides: TGCGCCAGCACCGAGGGGATCCACAGGGGCGGTGGCTACACCTTC. Residues: CASTEGIHRGGGYTF.

The chain has TRBV18 and TRBJ1-2, with TRBD1 matching 10 bases. The germline V gene encodes CDR1 KGHSH and CDR2 LQKENI. V trimming: 3 bases; J trimming: 1 base; junction bases outside the gene matches: 5. The CDR3 is 16 amino acids. The CDR3 sequence is CASSPGTGESNYGYTF. The CDR3 DNA reads TGTGCCAGCTCACCTGGGACAGGGGAGAGTAACTATGGCTACACCTTC.

The J gene is TRBJ2-7, the V gene TRBV18; TRBD2 is a possible D gene (5 bases). V shed 3 bases and J shed 5 bases, with 8 bases lying between them. Per the germline V gene, CDR1 is KGHSH and CDR2 is LQKENI. The CDR3 is made up of 12 amino acids. CDR3 amino acids: CASSPGADEQYF. CDR3 DNA: TGTGCCAGCTCACCGGGAGCCGACGAGCAGTACTTC.

The genes are TRBV7-3 and TRBJ2-3; 7 bases map to TRBD2. CDR3 length equals 14 residues. The V segment lost 5 bases and the J segment 3 bases; nucleotides outside the gene matches: 5. Germline CDR1 is SGHTA and CDR2 is FQGTGA. Here the CDR3 reads CASSPWGGTDTQYF. CDR3 DNA: TGTGCCAGCAGCCCCTGGGGGGGGACAGATACGCAGTATTTT.

The chain couples TRBV28 to TRBJ2-7; 7 positions agree with TRBD1. The V segment lost 3 bases and the J segment 8 bases; nucleotides outside the gene matches: 7. The CDR3 is made up of 13 amino acids. Germline CDR1 MDHEN, CDR2 SYDVKM. The chain's CDR3 is CASSFTGERKQYF. The DNA of the CDR3 is TGTGCCAGCAGTTTTACAGGGGAAAGGAAGCAGTACTTC.

J is TRBJ1-2 and V is TRBV7-9, with a tentative D call TRBD1 (5 bases). Germline V gene lookup returns CDR1 SEHNR and CDR2 FQNEAQ (reference sequence). Trimming pared 7 bases from V and 5 bases from J, leaving 17 bases between. The CDR3 loop spans 14 amino acids. CDR3 protein: CASIPRRQKYGYTF. In DNA, the CDR3 is TGTGCCAGCATCCCCCGGAGACAGAAGTATGGCTACACCTTC.

CDR3 region: CASSQSVFVGHAEKLFF. The CDR3 DNA reads TGCGCCAGCAGCCAATCGGTCTTTGTAGGACACGCCGAAAAACTGTTTTTT. The chain combines TRBV4-3 with TRBJ1-4; the D gene is possibly TRBD1 (5 bases). The length of the CDR3 is 17 residues. From germline, CDR1 is LGHNA and CDR2 YSLEER. The V gene lost 2 bases and the J gene lost 8 bases, with 21 bases spanning the gap.

The V and J genes are TRBV6-1 and TRBJ2-1; no firm D call. Trimming pared 8 bases from V and 9 bases from J, leaving 17 bases between. Looked up from germline, CDR1 is MNHNS and CDR2 is SASEGT. The CDR3 is 13 residues long. CDR3 sequence reads: CASFESLGSEQFF. The CDR3 DNA reads TGTGCCAGCTTCGAGTCCCTAGGTAGTGAGCAGTTCTTC.

The V call is TRBV11-3, the J call TRBJ1-2; 7 bases map to TRBD1. The J segment lost 6 bases and the V segment lost 5 bases, leaving 6 bases of the junction unmatched. This CDR3 region has 13 residues. The germline gives CDR1 SGHNT, CDR2 YENEEA. The CDR3: CASSPGTAHGYTF. In DNA form, the CDR3 reads TGTGCCAGCAGCCCGGGGACAGCCCATGGCTACACCTTC.

The chain employs TRBV10-2 and TRBJ2-7, with 12 bases that match TRBD2. Germline CDR1 and CDR2: WSHSY and SAAADI. J gave up 3 bases and V 5 bases, and 5 bases lay outside the gene matches. This CDR3 has 15 amino acids. The CDR3 DNA follows: TGCGCCAGCAGTCGGACTAGCGGGACCAACTACGAGCAGTACTTC. Translation: CASSRTSGTNYEQYF.

V and J are TRBV6-4 and TRBJ1-1, with 7 bases aligning to TRBD1. Germline lookup yields CDR1 MRHNA and CDR2 SNTAGT. This CDR3 contains 13 residues. Trimming took 3 bases from V and 6 from J; bases not matched to a gene: 4. CDR3 in amino acids: CASSDGQDAEAFF. The CDR3 DNA is TGTGCCAGCAGTGATGGACAGGACGCTGAAGCTTTCTTT.

The rearrangement joins TRBV27 to TRBJ2-3; no firm D call. V lost 3 bases and J 0 bases, leaving 13 bases between the germline ends. This CDR3 has 16 amino acids. Germline CDR1 is MNHEY and CDR2 is SMNVEV (reference sequence). The DNA for the CDR3 is TGTGCCAGCAGTTTCCACAGATACTCTAGCACAGATACGCAGTATTTT. Its protein is CASSFHRYSSTDTQYF.

CDR3: CASSLDHRGPQETQYF. CDR3 DNA: TGTGCCAGCAGCTTAGACCACAGGGGGCCTCAGGAGACCCAGTACTTC. V usage is TRBV11-3 and J usage is TRBJ2-5; 9 nucleotides agree with TRBD1. The trim removed 0 bases at V and 5 bases at J, leaving 7 bases unmatched. This CDR3 has 16 residues. CDR1 is SGHNT, CDR2 YENEEA, per germline.